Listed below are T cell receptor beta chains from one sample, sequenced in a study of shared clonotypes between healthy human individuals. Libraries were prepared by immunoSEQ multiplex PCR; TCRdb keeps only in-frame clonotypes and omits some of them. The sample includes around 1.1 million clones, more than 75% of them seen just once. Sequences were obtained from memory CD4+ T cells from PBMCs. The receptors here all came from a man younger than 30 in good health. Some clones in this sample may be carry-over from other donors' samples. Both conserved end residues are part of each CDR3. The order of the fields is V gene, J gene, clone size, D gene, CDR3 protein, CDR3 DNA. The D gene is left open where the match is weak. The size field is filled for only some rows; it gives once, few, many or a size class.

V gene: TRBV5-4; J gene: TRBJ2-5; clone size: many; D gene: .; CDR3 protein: CASSLSETQYF; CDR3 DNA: TGTGCCAGCAGCTTGTCAGAGACCCAGTACTTC
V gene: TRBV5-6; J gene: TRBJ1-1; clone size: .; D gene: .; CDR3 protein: CASSLRRTTLNTEAFF; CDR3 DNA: TGTGCCAGCAGCTTACGCCGGACCACACTGAACACTGAAGCTTTCTTT
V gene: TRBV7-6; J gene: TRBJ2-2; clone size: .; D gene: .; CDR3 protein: CASSLESTMNTGELFF; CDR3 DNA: TGTGCCAGCAGCTTAGAGTCAACGATGAACACCGGGGAGCTGTTTTTT
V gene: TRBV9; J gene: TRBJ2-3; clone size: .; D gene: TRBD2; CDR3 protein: CASSFREGGSGPDTQYF; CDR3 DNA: TGTGCCAGCAGCTTCCGGGAGGGCGGATCGGGGCCAGATACGCAGTATTTT
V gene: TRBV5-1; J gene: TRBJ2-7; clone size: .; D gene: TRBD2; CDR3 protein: CASSRGRTSAVEQYF; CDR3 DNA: TGCGCCAGCAGCCGCGGGCGGACTAGTGCGGTCGAGCAGTACTTC
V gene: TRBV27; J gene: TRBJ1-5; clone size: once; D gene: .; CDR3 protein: CASSPRPRNQPQHF; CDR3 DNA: TGTGCCAGCTCCCCCCGGCCTAGGAATCAGCCCCAGCATTTT
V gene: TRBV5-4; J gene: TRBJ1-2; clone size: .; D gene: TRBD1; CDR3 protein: CASSLKGQVRGYTF; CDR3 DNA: TGTGCCAGCAGCCTGAAAGGACAGGTTCGTGGCTACACCTTC
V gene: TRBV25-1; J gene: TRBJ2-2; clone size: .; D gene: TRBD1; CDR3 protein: CASSEGTGFAGELFF; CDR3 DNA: TGTGCCAGCAGTGAGGGGACAGGGTTCGCCGGGGAGCTGTTTTTT
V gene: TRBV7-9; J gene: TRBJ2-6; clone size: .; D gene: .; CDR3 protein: CASPQVPGANVLTF; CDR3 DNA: TGTGCCAGCCCCCAGGTCCCCGGGGCCAACGTCCTGACTTTC
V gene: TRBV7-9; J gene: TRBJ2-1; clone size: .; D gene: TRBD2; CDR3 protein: CASSLSGSLDEQFF; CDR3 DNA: TGTGCCAGCAGCTTAAGCGGGAGCCTCGATGAGCAGTTCTTC
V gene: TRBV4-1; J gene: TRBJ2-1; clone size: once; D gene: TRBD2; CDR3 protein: CASSHAPGLAGDNEQFF; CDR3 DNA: TGCGCCAGCAGCCATGCTCCGGGACTAGCGGGGGACAATGAGCAGTTCTTC